One sample yielded the 27 T cell receptor beta chains listed below, sequenced in a study of blood T cell repertoires in COVID-19. TCRdb keeps only in-frame clones here, not all; method: immunoSEQ multiplex PCR. The sample has 55,000 to 80,000 clones; approximately 82% are singletons. What was sequenced was peripheral blood. Every receptor here comes from a woman aged 80 or over with acute or convalescent COVID-19.

V gene TRBV9 combines with J gene TRBJ1-2; the match to TRBD1 covers 10 bases. The germline V gene has CDR1 SGDLS and CDR2 YYNGEE. Trimming cost V 3 bases and J 7 bases; bases outside gene matches: 12. The CDR3 is 16 amino acids. The CDR3 sequence: CASSALGQGESTGYTF. The CDR3 nucleotides are TGTGCCAGCAGCGCCCTTGGACAGGGGGAAAGTACTGGCTACACCTTC.

The genes are TRBV6-1 and TRBJ1-5; D is undetermined. Trimming took off 3 bases at V and 5 bases at J, with 11 bases between the two ends. Germline V gene data show CDR1 as MNHNS and CDR2 as SASEGT. CDR3 length equals 14 residues. The CDR3 loop is CASSEGDDHQPQHF. CDR3 sequence (DNA): TGTGCCAGCAGTGAGGGCGACGACCATCAGCCCCAGCATTTT.

The rearrangement links TRBV5-1 to TRBJ1-2, with 7 bases fitting TRBD1. This CDR3 has 14 amino acids. CDR1 and CDR2 from the germline V gene are SGHRS and YFSETQ. Unmatched junction bases numbered 6, after V lost 7 bases and J lost 0 bases. The CDR3 spells CASGRDSSNYGYTF. DNA of the CDR3: TGCGCCAGCGGAAGGGACAGTTCTAACTATGGCTACACCTTC. The complete variable domain, with remaining parts taken from reference TRBV5-1 and TRBJ1-2, reads KAGVTQTPRYLIKTRGQQVTLSCSPISGHRSVSWYQQTPGQGLQFLFEYFSETQRNKGNFPGRFSGRQFSNSRSEMNVSTLELGDSALYLCASGRDSSNYGYTFGSGTRLTVV.

DNA of the CDR3: TGTGCCTCTCGGGGAGGCACTGAAGCTTTCTTT. Amino acid sequence: CASRGGTEAFF. The rearrangement uses TRBV12-3 or TRBV12-4 and TRBJ1-1; unclear D gene. This CDR3 is built from 11 residues. Trimming took off 11 bases at V and 4 bases at J, with 11 bases between the two ends.

The chain has TRBV6-1 and TRBJ2-7, with 7 bases lining up with TRBD1. Germline assignment: CDR1 MNHNS and CDR2 SASEGT. The CDR3 contains 14 residues. After removal of 2 bases from V and 2 bases from J, the junction contained 3 bases not matched to a gene. The CDR3 bases are TGTGCCAGCAGTGAACCGGGACAGCCCTACGAGCAGTACTTC. This gives the protein CASSEPGQPYEQYF.

V usage is TRBV29-1 and J usage is TRBJ1-5; D perhaps matches TRBD1 (5 bases). The germline V gene has CDR1 SQVTM and CDR2 ANQGSEA. Trimming left V 6 bases short and J 0 bases short, with 9 bases between. This CDR3 spans 13 amino acids. The CDR3 coding sequence is TGCAGCGTCGGGGGGAATAGCAATCAGCCCCAGCATTTT. This codes for CSVGGNSNQPQHF. The full variable domain, with the rest looked up from reference TRBV29-1 and TRBJ1-5, is SAVISQKPSRDICQRGTSLTIQCQVDSQVTMMFWYRQQPGQSLTLIATANQGSEATYESGFVIDKFPISRPNLTFSTLTVSNMSPEDSSIYLCSVGGNSNQPQHFGDGTRLSIL.

This chain links TRBV5-1 with TRBJ1-1; 7 nucleotides match TRBD1. V gave up 4 bases and J gave up 2 bases; unmatched junction bases: 8. The CDR3 loop spans 15 amino acids. Germline values: CDR1 SGHRS, CDR2 YFSETQ. CDR3 sequence: CASSPTGSPNTEAFF. The DNA for the CDR3 is TGCGCCAGCAGCCCGACAGGGAGCCCCAACACTGAAGCTTTCTTT.

This chain connects TRBV4-2 to TRBJ2-5; 8 bases are shared with TRBD2. CDR1 is LGHNA and CDR2 is YNFKEQ in the germline V gene. V was clipped by 4 bases and J by 3 bases; unmatched bases: 1. The CDR3 runs 13 residues. This CDR3 reads CASSPGGEETQYF. The CDR3 coding sequence is TGTGCCAGCAGCCCGGGGGGGGAAGAGACCCAGTACTTC.

The chain couples TRBV16 to TRBJ2-1; a possible D gene is TRBD1 (7 bases). CDR1 is KGHSY and CDR2 is FQNENV in the germline V gene. The V gene lost 4 bases and the J gene lost 10 bases, with 14 bases spanning the gap. The CDR3 covers 13 residues. CDR3 in amino acids: CASSPQGGGEQFF. The CDR3 bases are TGTGCCAGCAGCCCCCAGGGGGGAGGCGAGCAGTTCTTC. The full variable domain, in which reference TRBV16 and TRBJ2-1 provide the parts outside the CDR3, is GEEVAQTPKHLVRGEGQKAKLYCAPIKGHSYVFWYQQVLKNEFKFLISFQNENVFDETGMPKERFSAKCLPNSPCSLEIQATKLEDSAVYFCASSPQGGGEQFFGPGTRLTVL.

This clone was seen only a few times. This chain uses TRBV7-9 with TRBJ2-7; TRBD1 aligns across 7 bases. The germline CDR1 and CDR2 sequences are SEHNR and FQNEAQ (reference sequence). The CDR3 runs to 14 residues. After removal of 4 bases from V and 5 bases from J, the junction contained 8 bases not matched to a gene. The DNA of the CDR3 is TGTGCCAGCAGCTCGGGACAGCGGAGTAACGAGCAGTACTTC. Amino acids: CASSSGQRSNEQYF. The entire variable domain, with the rest obtained from reference TRBV7-9 and TRBJ2-7, is as follows: DTGVSQNPRHKITKRGQNVTFRCDPISEHNRLYWYRQTLGQGPEFLTYFQNEAQLEKSRLLSDRFSAERPKGSFSTLEIQRTEQGDSAMYLCASSSGQRSNEQYFGPGTRLTVT.

V gene TRBV7-3 combines with J gene TRBJ2-1, with D maybe TRBD2 (6 bases). CDR1 and CDR2 from the germline V gene are SGHTA and FQGTGA. Trimming stripped 2 bases from V and 4 bases from J, with 12 bases between. The CDR3 spans 15 residues. CDR3 loop: CASSLGWGGYNEQFF. The CDR3 region has the DNA TGTGCCAGCAGCTTAGGTTGGGGAGGATACAATGAGCAGTTCTTC.

This rearrangement joins TRBV14 to TRBJ1-1; no reliable D call. This CDR3 contains 13 residues. Looked up from germline, CDR1 is SGHDN and CDR2 is FVKESK. V lost 4 bases and J lost 6, with 12 bases in between. The CDR3 region has the DNA TGTGCCAGCAGCCTCCGGTGGAGTTCTGAAGCTTTCTTT. Residues: CASSLRWSSEAFF.

The chain recombines TRBV19 with TRBJ1-5; TRBD1 aligns across 7 bases. V lost 4 bases to trimming and J lost 1 base; unmatched junction nucleotides: 4. Looked up from germline, CDR1 is LNHDA and CDR2 is SQIVND (reference sequence). The CDR3 has 15 amino acids. CDR3 in amino acids: CASSTTGNSNQPQHF. The CDR3 DNA sequence: TGTGCCAGTAGTACGACAGGGAACAGCAATCAGCCCCAGCATTTT. Together with reference TRBV19 and TRBJ1-5, the CDR3 gives the full variable domain: DGGITQSPKYLFRKEGQNVTLSCEQNLNHDAMYWYRQDPGQGLRLIYYSQIVNDFQKGDIAEGYSVSREKKESFPLTVTSAQKNPTAFYLCASSTTGNSNQPQHFGDGTRLSIL.

This clone has only one observation. The chain is built from TRBV5-6 and TRBJ2-7; D is perhaps TRBD2 (5 bases). V was pared by 0 bases and J by 0 bases, with 10 bases between. CDR1 and CDR2 from the germline V gene are SGHDT and YYEEEE. This CDR3 has 15 amino acids. CDR3 sequence (DNA): TGTGCCAGCAGCTTGGGAGCGGAGAGCTCCTACGAGCAGTACTTC. This gives the protein CASSLGAESSYEQYF. Variable domain in full (rest from reference TRBV5-6 and TRBJ2-7): DAGVTQSPTHLIKTRGQQVTLRCSPKSGHDTVSWYQQALGQGPQFIFQYYEEEERQRGNFPDRFSGHQFPNYSSELNVNALLLGDSALYLCASSLGAESSYEQYFGPGTRLTVT.

The J gene is TRBJ2-3, the V gene TRBV11-3; no definite D call. V lost 8 bases and J 0 bases, leaving 12 bases between the germline ends. In germline, CDR1 is SGHNT, CDR2 YENEEA. This CDR3 comprises 14 residues. In DNA form, the CDR3 reads TGTGCCAGCCAGCCTGCTAGAAGCACAGATACGCAGTATTTT. Translation gives CASQPARSTDTQYF.

In DNA, the CDR3 is TGTGCCAGCAGGAGGTTGGTTACCTCTTCGGAACAGTACTTC. Translating it yields CASRRLVTSSEQYF. V usage is TRBV2 and J usage is TRBJ2-7; the D is unclear. This CDR3 is built from 14 residues. Between the trimmed V and J ends, which lost 6 bases and 10 bases, there was a span of 22 bases. CDR1 and CDR2 from the germline V gene are SNHLY and FYNNEI.

This chain connects TRBV19 to TRBJ1-4, with 9 nucleotides matching TRBD1. CDR3 length: 15 amino acids. V lost 6 bases, J lost 7 bases, and 9 bases stayed unmatched. Per germline, CDR1 LNHDA and CDR2 SQIVND (reference sequence). The CDR3: CASSTGTGRREKLFF. The CDR3 coding sequence is TGTGCCAGTAGCACCGGGACAGGGAGGCGTGAAAAACTGTTTTTT.

This clone was seen a few times. The chain recombines TRBV5-8 with TRBJ2-7; 8 positions agree with TRBD1. V lost 4 bases to trimming and J lost 2 bases; unmatched junction nucleotides: 8. The CDR3 is 15 amino acids. Looked up from germline, CDR1 is SGHTS and CDR2 is YDEGEE. The CDR3 loop is CASSRDRGGTYEQYF. The CDR3 DNA is TGTGCCAGCAGCCGAGACAGGGGAGGCACCTACGAGCAGTACTTC.

The rearrangement uses TRBV23-1 and TRBJ2-7; D is possibly TRBD1 (6 bases). TRBV23-1 is known as an ORF, though its function is uncertain. There are 13 residues in the CDR3. Trimming left V 7 bases short and J 3 bases short, with 13 bases between. The DNA of the CDR3 is TGCGCCAGCATCCCAGGGGTGGGCTACGAGCAGTACTTC. Protein: CASIPGVGYEQYF.

The chain couples TRBV6-5 to TRBJ1-2; 11 bases are a match to TRBD1. V shed 6 bases and J 8 bases; nucleotides not matched to a gene: 8. The germline V gene has CDR1 MNHEY and CDR2 SVGAGI. The CDR3 is made up of 14 amino acids. In DNA form, the CDR3 reads TGTGCCAGCAGCGCCGGGACAGGGGGACGAGGCTACACCTTC. It encodes CASSAGTGGRGYTF.

V is TRBV5-8 and J is TRBJ2-1, with 9 bases identical to TRBD1. This CDR3 comprises 15 residues. Germline CDR1 SGHTS, CDR2 YDEGEE. With V trimmed by 4 bases and J by 1 base, 3 bases remained unmatched. CDR3 loop: CASSKQGASYNEQFF. CDR3 nucleotide sequence: TGTGCCAGCAGCAAACAGGGGGCATCCTACAATGAGCAGTTCTTC. Filled out from reference TRBV5-8 and TRBJ2-1, the complete variable domain reads EAGVTQSPTHLIKTRGQQATLRCSPISGHTSVYWYQQALGLGLQFLLWYDEGEERNRGNFPPRFSGRQFPNYSSELNVNALELEDSALYLCASSKQGASYNEQFFGPGTRLTVL.

The chain has TRBV5-6 and TRBJ1-1; D remains ambiguous. This CDR3 region has 13 residues. The germline V and J ends were trimmed by 6 bases and 6 bases, with 15 bases remaining between them. Germline V gives CDR1 SGHDT, CDR2 YYEEEE. The CDR3 sequence: CASTALGIAEAFF. The DNA of the CDR3 is TGTGCCAGCACTGCGCTCGGGATAGCTGAAGCTTTCTTT.

The chain carries TRBV19 and TRBJ1-4; 10 bases fit TRBD1. The germline V gene has CDR1 LNHDA and CDR2 SQIVND (reference sequence). There are 19 residues in the CDR3. Unmatched junction bases numbered 12, after V lost 5 bases and J lost 0 bases. Here the CDR3 reads CASSVYGTGAQATNEKLFF. CDR3 sequence (DNA): TGTGCCAGTAGTGTTTACGGGACAGGGGCCCAAGCAACTAATGAAAAACTGTTTTTT.

The chain combines TRBV29-1 with TRBJ1-1; 10 bases match TRBD1. Unmatched junction bases numbered 6, after V lost 6 bases and J lost 5 bases. The CDR3 sequence is 13 residues long. CDR1 is SQVTM, CDR2 ANQGSEA, per germline. The CDR3 sequence is CSVFGQGGTEAFF. CDR3 sequence (DNA): TGCAGCGTCTTCGGACAGGGGGGAACTGAAGCTTTCTTT.

The rearrangement links TRBV7-9 to TRBJ2-7, with D perhaps matching TRBD1 (5 bases). Between the trimmed V and J ends, which lost 1 base and 7 bases, there was a span of 11 bases. The CDR3 runs to 13 residues. The germline V gene has CDR1 SEHNR and CDR2 FQNEAQ (reference sequence). DNA for the CDR3: TGTGCCAGCAGCTTAGAGACAGCTGGAGAGCAGTACTTC. Translated: CASSLETAGEQYF.

The chain links TRBV6-6 to TRBJ1-1, with 10 bases aligning to TRBD1. The germline V gene has CDR1 MNHNY and CDR2 SVGAGI (reference sequence). The J segment lost 0 bases and the V segment lost 5 bases, leaving 0 bases of the junction unmatched. The CDR3 is 14 amino acids. The CDR3, as DNA: TGTGCCAGCAGTGGGACAGGGGTGAACACTGAAGCTTTCTTT. Protein sequence: CASSGTGVNTEAFF.

The chain recombines TRBV9 with TRBJ2-3; 10 bases agree with TRBD2. The germline V gene encodes CDR1 SGDLS and CDR2 YYNGEE. With 0 bases clipped from V and 2 bases from J, the junction kept 6 bases outside the gene matches. CDR3 length: 17 amino acids. For the CDR3, the DNA is TGTGCCAGCAGCGTAGTGGCTAGCGGGAGCTTCACAGATACGCAGTATTTT. Translation gives CASSVVASGSFTDTQYF.